This T cell receptor beta chain was retrieved from a study of T cell responses to AZD1222 COVID-19 vaccine. Trimming took off 0 bases at V and 3 bases at J, with 9 bases between the two ends. Germline loops: CDR1 SGHVS, CDR2 FQNEAQ. There are 15 residues in the CDR3. Study-wide results and caveats: Clonal diversity was possibly underestimated, and the donors were mostly white British, with more females. In the spike-specific TCR repertoire, nearly half reportedly target unmutated variant regions. Repertoires were sampled only after the peak T cell response. Just a handful of AZD1222 recipients were seropositive at baseline.

As concerns this clone: Its antigen is unknown.

Data came from immunoSEQ multiplex PCR; TCRdb stores just in-frame clones and leaves some out. Seen here are around 140,000 clones, 90% observed once, and the top ten hold 1.5% to 2%. The specimen comprised peripheral blood, sampled 28 days after the second AZD1222 dose. This clonotype originated in an adult who received the AZD1222 COVID-19 vaccine. V usage is TRBV7-8 and J usage is TRBJ1-5; perhaps TRBD1 as D (5 bases). CDR3 nucleotides: TGTGCCAGCAGCTTAGCGACAGATTACAATCAGCCCCAGCATTTT. It codes for CASSLATDYNQPQHF. The full variable domain, in which reference TRBV7-8 and TRBJ1-5 provide the parts outside the CDR3, is GAGVSQSPRYKVAKRGQDVALRCDPISGHVSLFWYQQALGQGPEFLTYFQNEAQLDKSGLPSDRFFAERPEGSVSTLKIQRTQQEDSAVYLCASSLATDYNQPQHFGDGTRLSIL.